The 26 T cell receptor beta chains below come from one sample, sequenced in a study of blood T cell repertoires in COVID-19. Sequenced by immunoSEQ multiplex PCR; TCRdb stores in-frame clones only, minus some. The table lists a few hundred thousand clones, around 90% of them singletons. Sequencing input: peripheral blood. The receptors derive from a woman aged 55-69 years with COVID-19, enrolled during active disease.

The rearrangement joins TRBV28 to TRBJ1-3, with TRBD1 identical over 7 bases. CDR1 MDHEN and CDR2 SYDVKM come from the germline V gene. V trimming: 7 bases; J trimming: 13 bases; junction bases outside the gene matches: 10. CDR3 length: 12 amino acids. CDR3 coding DNA: TGTGCCAGCACCGAATCCGGGACAGAAATATATTTT. As protein: CASTESGTEIYF.

The gene calls are TRBV4-1 and TRBJ1-5, with a possible D match to TRBD1 (6 bases). The V gene's germline CDR1 is MGHRA and CDR2 YSYEKL. The V end lost 0 bases, the J end lost 7 bases, and 16 bases lay between the germline ends. The length of the CDR3 is 16 residues. In nucleotides, the CDR3 is TGCGCCAGCAGCCAAGATCAGGGGCGCCGGGTCCAGCCCCAGCATTTT. Its translation: CASSQDQGRRVQPQHF.

The chain carries TRBV3-1 (or the pseudogene TRBV3-2) and TRBJ1-4, with 7 bases fitting TRBD1. The germline CDR1 and CDR2 sequences are LGHDT and YNNKEL (reference sequence). V lost 3 bases, J lost 8 bases, and 6 bases stayed unmatched. This CDR3 has 14 residues. CDR3 bases: TGTGCCAGCAGCCAGGGCAGGGGGAGCGAAAAACTGTTTTTT. Translated: CASSQGRGSEKLFF.

The V gene is TRBV10-3, the J gene TRBJ2-3, with D possibly being TRBD2 (5 bases). Germline V gives CDR1 ENHRY, CDR2 SYGVKD. The CDR3 contains 14 residues. The V end lost 7 bases, the J end lost 3 bases, and 14 bases lay between the germline ends. CDR3 in DNA: TGTGCCATCAAGAGGGTAGCGAATACAGATACGCAGTATTTT. Residues: CAIKRVANTDTQYF.

This rearrangement joins TRBV6-2 or TRBV6-3 to TRBJ2-7; D is possibly TRBD1 (6 bases). The CDR3 consists of 14 residues. Trimming stripped 6 bases from V and 1 base from J, with 13 bases between. Germline V CDR1 and CDR2: MNHEY, SVGEGT. The CDR3 here is CASSLTGTSYEQYF. The DNA of the CDR3 is TGTGCCAGCAGCCTCACAGGGACATCCTACGAGCAGTACTTC.

This clone was picked up a small number of times. The chain's CDR3 is CASIKGGQPERSYEQYF. In DNA, the CDR3 is TGTGCCAGCATCAAAGGGGGACAGCCCGAACGGTCCTACGAGCAGTACTTC. The chain recombines TRBV28 with TRBJ2-7, with 7 bases fitting TRBD1. Germline CDR1 MDHEN, CDR2 SYDVKM. J was trimmed by 1 base and V by 7 bases; bases with no gene match: 16. The CDR3 is 17 residues long.

This clone occurred once. The chain carries TRBV11-2 and TRBJ2-7, with 8 bases matching TRBD2. The CDR3 consists of 18 residues. J was trimmed by 8 bases and V by 4 bases; bases with no gene match: 22. Germline V gene sequence: CDR1 SGHAT, CDR2 FQNNGV. This CDR3 is CASSSYRSAGGHRWKQYF. CDR3 sequence (DNA): TGTGCCAGCAGCTCATATCGGTCGGCGGGGGGCCATCGGTGGAAGCAGTACTTC.

This rearrangement joins TRBV28 to TRBJ1-2; 12 bases map to TRBD1. Looked up from germline, CDR1 is MDHEN and CDR2 is SYDVKM. The trim removed 2 bases at V and 7 bases at J, leaving 8 bases unmatched. CDR3 length equals 16 residues. In nucleotides, the CDR3 is TGTGCCAGCAGTTTACCCCGGGACAGGGGGCGAGGTGGCTACACCTTC. Amino acids: CASSLPRDRGRGGYTF.

This CDR3 reads CASTIGQGPLGTEAFF. In nucleotides, the CDR3 is TGCGCCAGCACCATCGGACAGGGGCCTTTGGGGACTGAAGCTTTCTTT. The V call is TRBV5-1, the J call TRBJ1-1; 9 bases are shared with TRBD1. CDR3 size: 16 residues. CDR1 is SGHRS, CDR2 YFSETQ, per germline. The ends lost 6 bases at V and 5 bases at J; junction bases unmatched: 14. Drawing the rest from reference TRBV5-1 and TRBJ1-1, the complete variable domain is KAGVTQTPRYLIKTRGQQVTLSCSPISGHRSVSWYQQTPGQGLQFLFEYFSETQRNKGNFPGRFSGRQFSNSRSEMNVSTLELGDSALYLCASTIGQGPLGTEAFFGQGTRLTVV.

The chain joins TRBV7-9 to TRBJ1-1; no clear D. The germline V and J ends were trimmed by 7 bases and 6 bases, with 15 bases remaining between them. Germline V gives CDR1 SEHNR, CDR2 FQNEAQ (reference sequence). CDR3 length: 13 amino acids. The DNA of the CDR3 is TGTGCCAGCACCCCTTGGGTGGAGCCTGAAGCTTTCTTT. Translation gives CASTPWVEPEAFF.

Here the CDR3 DNA reads TGCGCCAGCAGCTCACTCGGGAACAGCTGGAACACCATATATTTT. This encodes CASSSLGNSWNTIYF. The chain recombines TRBV5-1 with TRBJ1-3, with D unclear. V lost 3 bases and J lost 7, with 17 bases in between. The CDR3 runs to 15 residues. The V gene's germline CDR1 is SGHRS and CDR2 YFSETQ.

V and J are TRBV5-1 and TRBJ2-7; 7 bases are shared with TRBD2. Trimming at V came to 3 bases and at J to 3 bases, leaving 6 bases not matched to a gene. This CDR3 has 14 amino acids. Germline CDR1 SGHRS, CDR2 YFSETQ. CDR3 sequence reads: CASSYSGSLYEQYF. DNA for the CDR3: TGCGCCAGCAGCTATAGCGGGTCTCTCTACGAGCAGTACTTC. The full variable domain, in which reference TRBV5-1 and TRBJ2-7 provide the parts outside the CDR3, is KAGVTQTPRYLIKTRGQQVTLSCSPISGHRSVSWYQQTPGQGLQFLFEYFSETQRNKGNFPGRFSGRQFSNSRSEMNVSTLELGDSALYLCASSYSGSLYEQYFGPGTRLTVT.

This clone was recorded only once. This sequence joins TRBV7-2 and TRBJ2-7; weak D call: TRBD2 (6 bases). Germline V gene sequence: CDR1 SGHTA, CDR2 FQGNSA. CDR3 size: 14 residues. V was shortened by 0 bases and J by 0 bases, with 6 bases between the two germline ends. The CDR3 nucleotides read TGTGCCAGCAGCTTAGCGGGAGGCTCCTACGAGCAGTACTTC. It yields the protein CASSLAGGSYEQYF.

V is TRBV5-5 and J is TRBJ2-5, with 14 bases matching TRBD2. Germline V lookup: CDR1 SGHKS, CDR2 YYEKEE (reference sequence). J lost 14 bases, V lost 5 bases, and 5 bases had no gene match. The CDR3 extends over 12 amino acids. The CDR3 DNA reads TGTGCCAGCAGGGGACTAGCGGGAGCCCCCTACTTC. Translated, it gives CASRGLAGAPYF.

This chain joins TRBV7-9 and TRBJ2-1; 7 bases align to TRBD2. The J segment lost 8 bases and the V segment lost 2 bases, leaving 15 bases of the junction unmatched. Germline CDR1 and CDR2: SEHNR and FQNEAQ (reference sequence). This CDR3 has 17 amino acids. The CDR3 reads CASSLSPAGYDLDEQFF. The CDR3 DNA reads TGTGCCAGCAGCTTAAGCCCAGCGGGATATGATCTTGATGAGCAGTTCTTC.

There are a few counts of this clone. The V gene is TRBV2, the J gene TRBJ2-7; the match to TRBD2 covers 14 bases. Losses at the gene ends were 1 base for V and 2 bases for J; bases not matched to a gene: 4. CDR1 and CDR2 (germline): SNHLY, FYNNEI. The length of the CDR3 is 17 residues. CDR3 sequence: CASSEEGLAGGTYEQYF. The CDR3 DNA sequence: TGTGCCAGCAGTGAAGAAGGACTAGCGGGAGGAACCTACGAGCAGTACTTC.

CDR3 DNA: TGTGCCAGCAGCACTAGCGGGAGCTTCTACAATGAGCAGTTCTTC. Translated: CASSTSGSFYNEQFF. This chain connects TRBV7-3 to TRBJ2-1, with 11 bases fitting TRBD2. After removal of 5 bases from V and 3 bases from J, the junction contained 3 bases not matched to a gene. The length of the CDR3 is 15 residues. From germline, CDR1 is SGHTA and CDR2 FQGTGA.

The chain couples TRBV5-1 to TRBJ2-3; weak D call: TRBD1 (5 bases). Trimming took off 0 bases at V and 6 bases at J, with 20 bases between the two ends. This CDR3 has 17 residues. Germline-derived CDR1 and CDR2 are SGHRS and YFSETQ. The CDR3 sequence is CASSLASGAFTPDTQYF. In DNA, the CDR3 is TGCGCCAGCAGCTTGGCGTCTGGGGCGTTCACCCCTGATACGCAGTATTTT.

The rearrangement links TRBV20-1 to TRBJ1-2; unclear D gene. The V and J ends lost 3 bases and 0 bases respectively, with 8 bases between them. This CDR3 spans 13 amino acids. The germline V gene encodes CDR1 DFQATT and CDR2 SNEGSKA (reference sequence). The CDR3 coding sequence is TGCAGTGCTAGTCACGGAGCTAACTATGGCTACACCTTC. Translated, it gives CSASHGANYGYTF.

The chain carries TRBV10-3 and TRBJ1-4, with D possibly TRBD1 on 5 matching bases. Trimming cost V 0 bases and J 15 bases, with 17 bases left between them. The CDR3 has 14 residues. Germline assignment: CDR1 ENHRY and CDR2 SYGVKD. CDR3 bases: TGTGCCATCAGTGAGTCAAGGGGCGATCGAGATGTGTTTTTT. Encoded protein: CAISESRGDRDVFF.

This rearrangement joins TRBV10-3 to TRBJ2-5; 8 positions agree with TRBD1. Losses at the gene ends were 0 bases for V and 4 bases for J; bases not matched to a gene: 7. The germline V gene has CDR1 ENHRY and CDR2 SYGVKD. The CDR3 totals 16 residues. As DNA, the CDR3 is TGTGCCATCAGTGAGTCTGGACAGGGTGGTGGAGAGACCCAGTACTTC. It codes for CAISESGQGGGETQYF.

The rearrangement links TRBV9 to TRBJ2-3; TRBD2 might be the D (7 bases). The CDR3 is 15 residues long. Germline V gene sequence: CDR1 SGDLS, CDR2 YYNGEE. Trimming removed 5 bases at V and 4 bases at J, with 17 bases between. In DNA form, the CDR3 reads TGTGCCAGCAGTTGGGAGGGGGTAGGGGCAGATACGCAGTATTTT. As protein: CASSWEGVGADTQYF.

CDR3 residues: CASSIGASGSSTGEQYF. CDR3 coding DNA: TGTGCCAGTAGTATAGGAGCTAGCGGGAGTTCAACGGGCGAGCAGTACTTC. V gene TRBV19 combines with J gene TRBJ2-7, with TRBD2 matching over 10 bases. The CDR3 runs to 17 residues. The V gene end was trimmed by 1 base and the J gene end by 6 bases; junction bases not matched to a gene: 12. Germline lookup yields CDR1 LNHDA and CDR2 SQIVND (reference sequence). Variable domain in full (rest from reference TRBV19 and TRBJ2-7): DGGITQSPKYLFRKEGQNVTLSCEQNLNHDAMYWYRQDPGQGLRLIYYSQIVNDFQKGDIAEGYSVSREKKESFPLTVTSAQKNPTAFYLCASSIGASGSSTGEQYFGPGTRLTVT.

This chain connects TRBV6-4 to TRBJ1-2; TRBD1 might be the D (6 bases). The ends were cut back, 4 bases at V and 7 bases at J, with 25 bases in the middle. The germline V gene encodes CDR1 MRHNA and CDR2 SNTAGT. CDR3 size: 17 residues. The CDR3 DNA is TGTGCCAGCAGTGCCCAGACTGGCGTCAGGGGAGCTTCTGGCTACACCTTC. This codes for CASSAQTGVRGASGYTF.

CDR3 nucleotide sequence: TGTGCCAGCAGCTTAGGGCAGGGAACCCAAGAGACCCAGTACTTC. Its protein product is CASSLGQGTQETQYF. The chain has TRBV7-8 and TRBJ2-5, with a possible D match to TRBD1 (5 bases). Germline loops: CDR1 SGHVS, CDR2 FQNEAQ. V was pared by 1 base and J by 1 base, with 10 bases between. The CDR3 sequence is 15 residues long.

This chain uses TRBV5-4 with TRBJ1-2, with D possibly matching TRBD1 (6 bases). Germline V gene sequence: CDR1 SGHNT, CDR2 YYREEE (reference sequence). CDR3 length: 15 amino acids. Trimming stripped 4 bases from V and 6 bases from J, with 19 bases between. This chain's CDR3 is CASSQPGRGAHGYTF. DNA of the CDR3: TGTGCCAGCAGCCAACCGGGACGGGGGGCTCATGGCTACACCTTC.